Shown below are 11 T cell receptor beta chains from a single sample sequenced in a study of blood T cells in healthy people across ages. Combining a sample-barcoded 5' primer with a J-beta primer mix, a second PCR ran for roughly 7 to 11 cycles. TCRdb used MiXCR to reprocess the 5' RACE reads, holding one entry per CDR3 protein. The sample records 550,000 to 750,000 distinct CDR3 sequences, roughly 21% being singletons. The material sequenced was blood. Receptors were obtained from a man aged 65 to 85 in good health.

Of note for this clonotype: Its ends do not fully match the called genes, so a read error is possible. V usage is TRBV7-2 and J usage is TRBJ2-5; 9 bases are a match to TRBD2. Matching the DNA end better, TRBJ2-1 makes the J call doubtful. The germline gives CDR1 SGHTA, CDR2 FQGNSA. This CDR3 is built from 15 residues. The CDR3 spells CASSLAGAKHDEQFF. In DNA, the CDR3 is TGTGCCAGCAGTTTAGCGGGAGCTAAACACGATGAGCAGTTCTTC.

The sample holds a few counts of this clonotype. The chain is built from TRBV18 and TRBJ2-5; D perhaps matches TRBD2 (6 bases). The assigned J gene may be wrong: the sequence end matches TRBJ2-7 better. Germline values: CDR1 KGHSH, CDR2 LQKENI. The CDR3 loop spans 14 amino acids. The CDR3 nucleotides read TGTGCCAGCTCACCTGGGAGGCCCTCCTACGAGCAGTACTTC. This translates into CASSPGRPSYEQYF.

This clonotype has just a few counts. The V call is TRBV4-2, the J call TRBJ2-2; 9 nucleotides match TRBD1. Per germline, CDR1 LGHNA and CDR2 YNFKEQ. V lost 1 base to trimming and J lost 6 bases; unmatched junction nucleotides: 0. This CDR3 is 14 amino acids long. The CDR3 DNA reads TGTGCCAGCAGCCAAGGACAGGGGGCCGGGGAGCTGTTTTTT. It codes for CASSQGQGAGELFF.

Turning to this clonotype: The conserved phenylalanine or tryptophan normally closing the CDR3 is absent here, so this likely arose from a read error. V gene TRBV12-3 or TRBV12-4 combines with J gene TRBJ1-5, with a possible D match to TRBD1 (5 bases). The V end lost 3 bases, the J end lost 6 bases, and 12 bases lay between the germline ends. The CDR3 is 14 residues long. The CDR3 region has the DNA TGTGCCAGCAGTTTGGCAGGGTTCGGTCAGCCCCAGCATCTT. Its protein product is CASSLAGFGQPQHL.

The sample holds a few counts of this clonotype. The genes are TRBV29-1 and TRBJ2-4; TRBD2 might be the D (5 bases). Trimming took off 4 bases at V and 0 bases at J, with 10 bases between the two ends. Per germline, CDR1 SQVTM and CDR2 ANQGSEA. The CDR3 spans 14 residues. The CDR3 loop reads CSVASAGAKNIQYF. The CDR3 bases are TGCAGCGTTGCCTCGGCGGGAGCCAAAAACATTCAGTACTTC.

Here the CDR3 reads CASSLAEFNEQFF. The CDR3 DNA reads TGCGCCAGCAGCTTGGCCGAGTTTAATGAGCAGTTCTTC. The V call is TRBV5-1, the J call TRBJ2-5; D unclear. Judging by the DNA end, TRBJ2-1 fits better; the J call may be wrong. Looked up from germline, CDR1 is SGHRS and CDR2 is YFSETQ. The length of the CDR3 is 13 residues.

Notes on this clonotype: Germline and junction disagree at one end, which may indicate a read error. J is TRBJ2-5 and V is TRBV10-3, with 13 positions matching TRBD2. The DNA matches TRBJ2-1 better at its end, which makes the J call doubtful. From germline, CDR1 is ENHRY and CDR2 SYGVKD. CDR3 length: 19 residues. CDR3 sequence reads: CTITQEGTSGIGAIGEQFF. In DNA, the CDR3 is TGTACCATCACTCAAGAGGGGACTAGCGGGATTGGGGCAATCGGTGAGCAGTTCTTC.

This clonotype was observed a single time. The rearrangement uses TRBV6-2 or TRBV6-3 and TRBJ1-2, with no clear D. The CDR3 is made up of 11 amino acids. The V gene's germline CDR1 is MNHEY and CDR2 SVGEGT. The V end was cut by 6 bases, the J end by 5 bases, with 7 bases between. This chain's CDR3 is CASSWEYGYTF. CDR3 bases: TGTGCCAGCAGCTGGGAATATGGCTACACCTTC.

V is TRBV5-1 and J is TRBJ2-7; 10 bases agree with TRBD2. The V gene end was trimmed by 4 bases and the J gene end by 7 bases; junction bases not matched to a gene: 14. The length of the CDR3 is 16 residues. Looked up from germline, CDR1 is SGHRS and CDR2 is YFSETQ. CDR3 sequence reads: CASSPGIAGGPREQYF. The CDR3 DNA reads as TGCGCCAGCAGCCCTGGAATAGCGGGAGGACCTCGGGAGCAGTACTTC.

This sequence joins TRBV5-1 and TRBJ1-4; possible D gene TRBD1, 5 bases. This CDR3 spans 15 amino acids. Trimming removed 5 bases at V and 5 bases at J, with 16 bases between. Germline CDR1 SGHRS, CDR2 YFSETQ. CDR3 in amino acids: CASSSAGTDNEKLFF. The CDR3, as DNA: TGCGCCAGCAGTTCGGCCGGGACGGACAATGAAAAACTGTTTTTT.

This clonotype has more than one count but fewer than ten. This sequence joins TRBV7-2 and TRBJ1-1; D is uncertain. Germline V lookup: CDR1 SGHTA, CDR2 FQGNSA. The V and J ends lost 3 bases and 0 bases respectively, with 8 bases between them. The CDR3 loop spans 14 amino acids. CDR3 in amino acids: CASSFKNLNTEAFF. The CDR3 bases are TGTGCCAGCAGCTTTAAAAACCTGAACACTGAAGCTTTCTTT. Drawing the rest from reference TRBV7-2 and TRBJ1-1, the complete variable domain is GAGVSQSPSNKVTEKGKDVELRCDPISGHTALYWYRQSLGQGLEFLIYFQGNSAPDKSGLPSDRFSAERTGGSVSTLTIQRTQQEDSAVYLCASSFKNLNTEAFFGQGTRLTVV.